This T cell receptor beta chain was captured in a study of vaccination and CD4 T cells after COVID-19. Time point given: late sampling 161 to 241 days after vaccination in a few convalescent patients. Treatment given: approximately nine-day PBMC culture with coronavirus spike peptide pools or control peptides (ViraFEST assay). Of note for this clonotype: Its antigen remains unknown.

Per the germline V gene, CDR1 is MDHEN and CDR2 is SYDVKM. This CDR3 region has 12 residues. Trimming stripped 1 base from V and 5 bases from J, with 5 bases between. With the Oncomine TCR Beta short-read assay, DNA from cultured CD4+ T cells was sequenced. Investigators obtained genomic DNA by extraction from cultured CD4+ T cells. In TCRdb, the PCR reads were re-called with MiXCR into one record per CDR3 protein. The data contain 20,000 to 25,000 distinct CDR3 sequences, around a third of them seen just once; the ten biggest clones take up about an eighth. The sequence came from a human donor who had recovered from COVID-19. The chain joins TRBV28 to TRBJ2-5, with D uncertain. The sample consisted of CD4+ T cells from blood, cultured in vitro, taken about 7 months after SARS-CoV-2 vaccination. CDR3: CASSLLAETQYF. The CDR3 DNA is TGTGCCAGCAGTTTATTAGCTGAGACCCAGTACTTC.